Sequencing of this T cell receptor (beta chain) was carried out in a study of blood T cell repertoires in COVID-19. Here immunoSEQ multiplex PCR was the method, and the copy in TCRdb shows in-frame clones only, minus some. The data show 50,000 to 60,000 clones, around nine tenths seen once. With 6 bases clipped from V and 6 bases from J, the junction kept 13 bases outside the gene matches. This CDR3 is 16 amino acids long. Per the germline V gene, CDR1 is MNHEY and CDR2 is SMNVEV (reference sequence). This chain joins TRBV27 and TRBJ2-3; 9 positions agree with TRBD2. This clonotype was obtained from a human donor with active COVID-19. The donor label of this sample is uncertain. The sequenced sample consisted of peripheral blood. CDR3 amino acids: CASSLSSGSIGDTQYF. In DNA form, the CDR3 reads TGTGCCAGCAGCCTAAGTAGCGGGAGTATTGGGGATACGCAGTATTTT.